This T cell receptor beta chain was retrieved from a study of coeliac disease. TCRdb's copy holds only in-frame clones and misses some; the assay was immunoSEQ multiplex PCR. The sample holds more than 2,000 clones, roughly three fifths seen once. This CDR3 comprises 16 residues. Trimming left V 0 bases short and J 0 bases short, with 9 bases between. The chain combines TRBV23-1 with TRBJ1-5; D remains unclear. TRBV23-1 is an ORF; its function is uncertain. The origin of this receptor is a woman in her 70s with celiac disease on a gluten-free diet. The material sequenced was intraepithelial lymphocytes from the gut. CDR3 residues: CASSQSPNGSNQPQHF. The CDR3 DNA follows: TGCGCCAGCAGTCAATCGCCGAACGGTAGCAATCAGCCCCAGCATTTT.